A selection of T cell receptor beta chains follows, all from one sample in a study of T cell repertoires in cytomegalovirus infection. TCRdb reprocessed the reads via MiXCR and lists one record per CDR3 protein. This table holds about 600,000 distinct CDR3 sequences, approximately 24% found once. Sample: CD8+ T cells from PBMCs. All receptors come from a human donor in good health (CMV status not recorded). Some clones in this sample may be carry-over from other donors' samples. Each CDR3 is given with its conserved first and last residue. D genes are given only for firm matches. The listing skips clone size in some rows; elsewhere it reads once, few, many or a size class.

TRBJ1-2	few	TRBV12-5	-	CASGSSGWAYGYTF	TGTGCTAGTGGTTCGTCAGGGTGGGCCTATGGCTACACCTTC
TRBJ2-1	many	TRBV10-2	-	CASKAPDRNEQFF	TGCGCCAGCAAGGCTCCAGATAGGAATGAGCAGTTCTTC
TRBJ2-7	few	TRBV29-1	-	CSVVKADSYEQYF	TGCAGCGTTGTTAAGGCGGACTCCTACGAGCAGTACTTC
TRBJ2-1	-	TRBV25-1	TRBD2	CASGGAGGPNEQFF	TGTGCCAGCGGCGGGGCGGGGGGACCCAATGAGCAGTTCTTC
TRBJ1-4	-	TRBV6-2/TRBV6-3	-	CATSPARATNEKLFF	TGTGCCACATCCCCCGCCCGTGCAACTAATGAAAAACTGTTTTTT
TRBJ2-1	-	TRBV12-3/TRBV12-4	TRBD1	CASTDRDRKYNEQFF	TGTGCCAGCACCGACCGGGACAGAAAATACAATGAGCAGTTCTTC
TRBJ1-1	-	TRBV6-8	-	CASSYDRGSEAFF	TGTGCCAGCAGTTACGATCGGGGTTCTGAAGCTTTCTTT
TRBJ2-7	-	TRBV20-1	-	CSASAGLNSYEQYF	TGCAGTGCTAGTGCGGGACTCAACTCCTACGAGCAGTACTTC
TRBJ2-1	-	TRBV9	TRBD1	CASSGRQGEGYNEQFF	TGTGCCAGCAGCGGTAGACAGGGAGAGGGCTACAATGAGCAGTTCTTC
TRBJ2-5	few	TRBV9	-	CASSATATVQETQYF	TGTGCCAGCAGCGCGACAGCTACGGTCCAAGAGACCCAGTACTTC
TRBJ2-2	-	TRBV19	-	CASSPGWILNTGELFF	TGTGCCAGTAGCCCGGGATGGATCCTGAACACCGGGGAGCTGTTTTTT
TRBJ1-4	-	TRBV6-2/TRBV6-3	TRBD1	CVSSRDRDEKLFF	TGTGTCAGCAGCCGGGACAGGGACGAAAAACTGTTTTTT
TRBJ1-2	few	TRBV7-9	-	CASSTPGRDNYGYTF	TGTGCCAGCTCCACCCCCGGCCGGGACAACTATGGCTACACCTTC
TRBJ2-3	-	TRBV5-1	-	CASSFTGASTDTQYF	TGCGCCAGCAGCTTCACGGGGGCAAGCACAGATACGCAGTATTTT
TRBJ2-5	many	TRBV7-8	TRBD2	CASSLALASGGETQYF	TGTGCCAGCAGCTTAGCGCTGGCTAGCGGGGGAGAGACCCAGTACTTC
TRBJ2-2	few	TRBV27	TRBD1	CASSFRDRLSPTGELFF	TGTGCCAGCAGTTTCCGGGACAGGTTGTCCCCCACCGGGGAGCTGTTTTTT
TRBJ2-1	few	TRBV5-1	-	CASSTDWIGDEQFF	TGCGCCAGCAGCACAGACTGGATCGGCGATGAGCAGTTCTTC
TRBJ2-1	-	TRBV12-3/TRBV12-4	TRBD1	CASSFQLKGQGGSYNEQFF	TGTGCCAGCAGTTTCCAGCTTAAAGGACAGGGCGGCTCCTACAATGAGCAGTTCTTC
TRBJ2-7	few	TRBV4-1	-	CASSPNARAYEQYF	TGCGCCAGCAGCCCCAACGCGCGGGCCTACGAGCAGTACTTC
TRBJ1-1	few	TRBV4-1	TRBD1	CASRPGGGTEAFF	TGCGCCAGCAGACCAGGGGGGGGCACTGAAGCTTTCTTT
TRBJ2-7	-	TRBV20-1	TRBD1	CSASAGTGSTYEQYF	TGCAGTGCTAGCGCTGGGACAGGGTCCACCTACGAGCAGTACTTC
TRBJ1-2	-	TRBV7-9	-	CASSFPGFSYGYTF	TGTGCCAGCAGCTTTCCCGGGTTCTCCTATGGCTACACCTTC
TRBJ2-1	-	TRBV4-1	TRBD2	CASSQLTSGPYNEQFF	TGCGCCAGCAGCCAACTTACTAGCGGTCCATACAATGAGCAGTTCTTC
TRBJ1-5	few	TRBV28	-	CASSFFGSWQPQHF	TGTGCCAGCAGTTTCTTCGGTTCTTGGCAGCCCCAGCATTTT
TRBJ1-4	many	TRBV7-9	-	CASSPGATNEKLFF	TGTGCCAGCAGCCCAGGGGCAACTAATGAAAAACTGTTTTTT
TRBJ2-1	many	TRBV10-3	-	CAITTTRTDNEQFF	TGTGCCATCACCACGACACGGACAGACAATGAGCAGTTCTTC
TRBJ1-6	many	TRBV7-2	-	CASSLGTSYNSPLHF	TGTGCCAGCAGCTTAGGGACATCTTATAATTCACCCCTCCACTTT
TRBJ2-5	-	TRBV2	-	CASSEGTRVQETQYF	TGTGCCAGCAGTGAAGGGACAAGAGTCCAAGAGACCCAGTACTTC
TRBJ2-3	-	TRBV9	-	CASSVETVTDTQYF	TGTGCCAGCAGCGTAGAAACCGTCACAGATACGCAGTATTTT
TRBJ1-1	many	TRBV12-5	-	CASGAGAAEAFF	TGTGCTAGTGGGGCGGGGGCGGCTGAAGCTTTCTTT
TRBJ1-1	-	TRBV20-1	-	CSALDGNTEAFF	TGCAGTGCCTTGGACGGAAACACTGAAGCTTTCTTT
TRBJ1-1	-	TRBV29-1	-	CSGLAGWGMNTEAFF	TGCAGCGGCCTGGCGGGGTGGGGGATGAACACTGAAGCTTTCTTT